The clone carrying this T cell receptor (beta chain) has only a few counts. Followed longitudinally, the Seattle patients had been enrolled during active infection. The source of the sample is a study of blood T cell repertoires in COVID-19. In the study overall: The analysed material was cDNA or gDNA that came from T cells, B-cell-depleted T cells, or PBMCs.

Method: immunoSEQ multiplex PCR; TCRdb's copy keeps in-frame clones and lacks some. Of 150,000 to 200,000 clones in the sample, 82% were seen once. This receptor was obtained from a woman in her forties with COVID-19, enrolled during active disease. The source material was peripheral blood.

The CDR3 DNA is TGTGCCAGTAGTTATGGGGCTGGCTACACCTTC. Translated: CASSYGAGYTF. The chain combines TRBV19 with TRBJ1-2, with D possibly matching TRBD1 (5 bases). This CDR3 spans 11 amino acids. Germline V CDR1 and CDR2: LNHDA, SQIVND (reference sequence). V was trimmed by 5 bases and J by 7 bases, leaving 8 bases between them.